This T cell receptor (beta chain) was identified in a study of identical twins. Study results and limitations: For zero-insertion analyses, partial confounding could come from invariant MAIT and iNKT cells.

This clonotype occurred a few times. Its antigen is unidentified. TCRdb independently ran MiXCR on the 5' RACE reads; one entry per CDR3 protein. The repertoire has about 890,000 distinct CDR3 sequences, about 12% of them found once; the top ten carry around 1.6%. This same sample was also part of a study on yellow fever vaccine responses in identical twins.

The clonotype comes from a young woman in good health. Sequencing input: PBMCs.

For the CDR3, the DNA is TGCAGTGCTGGGAGGGGGGCCTACAATGAGCAGTTCTTC. It specifies CSAGRGAYNEQFF. The chain combines TRBV20-1 with TRBJ2-1, with D maybe TRBD2 (7 bases). Germline loops: CDR1 DFQATT, CDR2 SNEGSKA (reference sequence). This CDR3 is built from 13 residues. V lost 5 bases and J lost 2, with 10 bases in between.